This TCR beta chain was sequenced in a study of blood T cells in healthy people across ages. Caucasian individuals from Russia who were healthy and aged about 6 to 90 acted as donors. A second PCR of 7 to 11 cycles used a sample-barcoded 5' primer and a J-beta primer mix. From the 5' RACE reads, TCRdb called clonotypes with MiXCR, one entry per CDR3 protein. The table records about 1.1 million distinct CDR3 sequences, under 40% of them present only once. Turning to this clonotype: Its specificity is not known.

Broader study findings: It was held that diversity estimates obtained from one million T cells represented underestimates.

Unmatched junction bases numbered 5, after V lost 1 base and J lost 1 base. This CDR3 has 18 amino acids. CDR1 and CDR2 from the germline V gene are LNHNV and YYDKDF (reference sequence). This sequence was found in a man aged 18 to 30 in good health. V gene TRBV15 combines with J gene TRBJ1-6, with 9 bases that match TRBD1. Material: blood. CDR3 in amino acids: CATSRVLGQGSYNSPLHF. For the CDR3, the DNA is TGTGCCACCAGCAGAGTCCTTGGACAGGGGTCCTATAATTCACCCCTCCACTTT.